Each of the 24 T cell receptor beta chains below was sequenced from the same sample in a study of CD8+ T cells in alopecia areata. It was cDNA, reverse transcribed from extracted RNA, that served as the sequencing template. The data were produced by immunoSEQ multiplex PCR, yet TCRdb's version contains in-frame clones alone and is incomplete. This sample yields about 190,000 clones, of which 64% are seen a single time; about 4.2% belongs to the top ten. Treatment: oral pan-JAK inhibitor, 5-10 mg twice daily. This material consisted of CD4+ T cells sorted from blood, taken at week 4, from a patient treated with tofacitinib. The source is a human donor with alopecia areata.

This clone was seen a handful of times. CDR3 bases: TGTGCCAGCAGTTCGATGTACAGGGGAAGGGAGACCCAGTACTTC. Protein: CASSSMYRGRETQYF. The chain has TRBV5-4 and TRBJ2-5; 7 bases agree with TRBD1. CDR3 length equals 15 residues. V was pared by 5 bases and J by 5 bases, with 12 bases of the junction left unmatched. CDR1 is SGHNT, CDR2 YYREEE, per germline (reference sequence).

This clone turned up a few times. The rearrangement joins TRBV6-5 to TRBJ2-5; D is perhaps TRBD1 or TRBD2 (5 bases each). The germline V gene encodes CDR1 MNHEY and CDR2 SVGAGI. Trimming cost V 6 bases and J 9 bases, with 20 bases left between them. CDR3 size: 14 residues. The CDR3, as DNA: TGTGCCAGCAGCTCACGCTGGGGGAATGATCCCCAGTACTTC. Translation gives CASSSRWGNDPQYF.

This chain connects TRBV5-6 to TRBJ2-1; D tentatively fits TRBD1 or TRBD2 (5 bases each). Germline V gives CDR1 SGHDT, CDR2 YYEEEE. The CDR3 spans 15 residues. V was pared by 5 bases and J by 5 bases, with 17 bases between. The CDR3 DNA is TGTGCCAGCAGTCAGCTCACTAGGGGACACAATGAGCAGTTCTTC. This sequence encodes CASSQLTRGHNEQFF.

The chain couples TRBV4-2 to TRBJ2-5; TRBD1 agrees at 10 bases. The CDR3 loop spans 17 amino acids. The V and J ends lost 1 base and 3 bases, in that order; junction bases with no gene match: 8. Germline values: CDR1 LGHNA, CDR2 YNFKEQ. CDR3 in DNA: TGTGCCAGCAGCCAAGGGACAGGGGGAGTGAGGGAAGAGACCCAGTACTTC. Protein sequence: CASSQGTGGVREETQYF.

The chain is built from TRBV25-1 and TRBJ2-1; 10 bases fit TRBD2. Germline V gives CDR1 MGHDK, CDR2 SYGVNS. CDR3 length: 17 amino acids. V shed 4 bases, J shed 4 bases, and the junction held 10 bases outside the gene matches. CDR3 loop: CASSATAGLAAYNEQFF. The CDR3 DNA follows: TGTGCCAGCAGTGCAACCGCAGGACTAGCGGCATACAATGAGCAGTTCTTC.

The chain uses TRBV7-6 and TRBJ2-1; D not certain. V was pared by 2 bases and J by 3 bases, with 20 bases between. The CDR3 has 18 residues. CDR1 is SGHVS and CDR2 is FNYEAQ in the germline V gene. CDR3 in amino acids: CASSLPPYAASGYNEQFF. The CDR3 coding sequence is TGTGCCAGCAGCTTACCGCCCTACGCGGCCTCTGGCTACAATGAGCAGTTCTTC.

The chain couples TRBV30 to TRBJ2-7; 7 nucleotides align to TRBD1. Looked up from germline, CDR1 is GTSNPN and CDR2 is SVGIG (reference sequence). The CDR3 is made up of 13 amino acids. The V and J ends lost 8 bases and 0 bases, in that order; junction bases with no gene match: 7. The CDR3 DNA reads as TGTGCCCCAGGGACAGCGCACTCCTACGAGCAGTACTTC. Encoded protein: CAPGTAHSYEQYF.

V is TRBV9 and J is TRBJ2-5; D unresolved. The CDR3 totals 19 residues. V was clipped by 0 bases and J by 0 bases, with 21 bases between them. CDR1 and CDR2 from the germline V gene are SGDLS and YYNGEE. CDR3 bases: TGTGCCAGCAGCGTAGAGGGCGGTGGACGCGAGTATTACCAAGAGACCCAGTACTTC. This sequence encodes CASSVEGGGREYYQETQYF.

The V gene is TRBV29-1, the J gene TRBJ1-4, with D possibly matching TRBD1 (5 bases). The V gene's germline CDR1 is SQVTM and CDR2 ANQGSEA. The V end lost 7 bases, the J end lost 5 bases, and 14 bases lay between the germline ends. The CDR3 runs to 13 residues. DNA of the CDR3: TGCAGCGCCCGTTTGACAGTGAATGAAAAACTGTTTTTT. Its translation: CSARLTVNEKLFF.

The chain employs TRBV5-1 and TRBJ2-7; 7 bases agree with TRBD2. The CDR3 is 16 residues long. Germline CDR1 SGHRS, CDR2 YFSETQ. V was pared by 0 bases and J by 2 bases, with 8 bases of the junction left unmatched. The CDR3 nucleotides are TGCGCCAGCAGCTTGGGCGACGGCGGGGGACCCTACGAGCAGTACTTC. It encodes CASSLGDGGGPYEQYF.

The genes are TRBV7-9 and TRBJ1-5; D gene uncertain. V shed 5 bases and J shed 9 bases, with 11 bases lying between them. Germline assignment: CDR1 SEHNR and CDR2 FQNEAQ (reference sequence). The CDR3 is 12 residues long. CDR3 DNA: TGTGCCAGCAGCCCTTACGATAGGCCCCAGCATTTT. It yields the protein CASSPYDRPQHF.

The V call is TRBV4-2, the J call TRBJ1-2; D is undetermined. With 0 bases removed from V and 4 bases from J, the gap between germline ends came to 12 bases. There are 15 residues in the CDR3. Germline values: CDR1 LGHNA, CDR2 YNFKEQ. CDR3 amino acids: CASSQDKTPIYGYTF. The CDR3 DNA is TGTGCCAGCAGCCAAGATAAAACACCGATCTATGGCTACACCTTC.

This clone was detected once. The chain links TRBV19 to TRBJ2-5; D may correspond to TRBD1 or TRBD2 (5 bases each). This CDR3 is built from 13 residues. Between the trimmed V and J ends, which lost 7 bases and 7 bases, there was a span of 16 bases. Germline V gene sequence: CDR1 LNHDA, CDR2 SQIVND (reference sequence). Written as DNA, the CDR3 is TGTGCCAGTACAGAAGCCAAGGGGAGGACCCAGTACTTC. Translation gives CASTEAKGRTQYF.

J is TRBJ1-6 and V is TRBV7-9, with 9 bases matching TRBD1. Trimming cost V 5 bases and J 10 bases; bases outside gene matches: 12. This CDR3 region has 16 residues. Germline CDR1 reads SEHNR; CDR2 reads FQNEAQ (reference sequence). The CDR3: CASSLSPGQGSSPLHF. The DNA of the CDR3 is TGTGCCAGCAGCCTCTCTCCGGGACAGGGTAGCTCACCCCTCCACTTT.

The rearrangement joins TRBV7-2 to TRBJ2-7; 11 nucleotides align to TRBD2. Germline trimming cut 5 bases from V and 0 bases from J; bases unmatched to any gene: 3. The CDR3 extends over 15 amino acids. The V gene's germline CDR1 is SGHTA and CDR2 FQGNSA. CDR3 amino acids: CASSPSGGSSYEQYF. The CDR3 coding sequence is TGTGCCAGCAGCCCTAGCGGGGGGAGCTCCTACGAGCAGTACTTC.

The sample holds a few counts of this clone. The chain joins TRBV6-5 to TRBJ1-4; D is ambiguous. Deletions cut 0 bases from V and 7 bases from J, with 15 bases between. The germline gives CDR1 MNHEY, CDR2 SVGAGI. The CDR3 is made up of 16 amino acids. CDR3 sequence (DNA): TGTGCCAGCAGTTACTCCGGCCCGCTCCCCGGTGAAAAACTGTTTTTT. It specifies CASSYSGPLPGEKLFF.

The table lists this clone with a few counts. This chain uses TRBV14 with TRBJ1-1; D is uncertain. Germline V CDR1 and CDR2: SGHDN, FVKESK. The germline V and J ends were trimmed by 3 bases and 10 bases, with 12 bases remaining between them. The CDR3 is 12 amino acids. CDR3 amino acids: CASSHQYGGAFF. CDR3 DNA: TGTGCCAGCAGCCACCAATACGGTGGAGCTTTCTTT.

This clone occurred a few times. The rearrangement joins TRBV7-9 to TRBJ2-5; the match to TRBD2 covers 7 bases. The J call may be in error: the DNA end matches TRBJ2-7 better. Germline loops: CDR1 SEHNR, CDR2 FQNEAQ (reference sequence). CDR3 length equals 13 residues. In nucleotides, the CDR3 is TGTGCCAGCACCCGGGGGGAGGGCTACGAGCAGTACTTC. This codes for CASTRGEGYEQYF.

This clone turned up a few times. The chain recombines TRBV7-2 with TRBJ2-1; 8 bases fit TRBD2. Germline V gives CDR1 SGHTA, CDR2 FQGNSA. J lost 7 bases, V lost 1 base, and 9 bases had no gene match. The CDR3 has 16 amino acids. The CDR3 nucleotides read TGTGCCAGCAGCTTAGGTCGGGGGGGCTCGTTTAATGAGCAGTTCTTC. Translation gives CASSLGRGGSFNEQFF.

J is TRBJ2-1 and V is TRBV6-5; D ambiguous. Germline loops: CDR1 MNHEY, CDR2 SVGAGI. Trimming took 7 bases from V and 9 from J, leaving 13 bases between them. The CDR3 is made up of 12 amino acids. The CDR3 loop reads CASKSASAEQFF. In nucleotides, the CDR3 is TGTGCCAGCAAGTCGGCAAGCGCTGAGCAGTTCTTC.

The CDR3: CAWSIQGADGYTF. The CDR3 nucleotides read TGTGCCTGGAGTATCCAGGGGGCCGATGGCTACACCTTC. V and J are TRBV30 and TRBJ1-2; 8 positions match TRBD1. Germline V CDR1 and CDR2: GTSNPN, SVGIG (reference sequence). The CDR3 covers 13 residues. The V gene end was trimmed by 2 bases and the J gene end by 6 bases; junction bases not matched to a gene: 5.

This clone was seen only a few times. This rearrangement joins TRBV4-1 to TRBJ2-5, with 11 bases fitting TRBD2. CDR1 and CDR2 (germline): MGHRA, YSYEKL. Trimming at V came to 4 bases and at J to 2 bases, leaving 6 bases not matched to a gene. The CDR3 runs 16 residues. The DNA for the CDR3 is TGCGCCAGCAGCCTCGGGACTAGCGGCAAGCAAGAGACCCAGTACTTC. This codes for CASSLGTSGKQETQYF.

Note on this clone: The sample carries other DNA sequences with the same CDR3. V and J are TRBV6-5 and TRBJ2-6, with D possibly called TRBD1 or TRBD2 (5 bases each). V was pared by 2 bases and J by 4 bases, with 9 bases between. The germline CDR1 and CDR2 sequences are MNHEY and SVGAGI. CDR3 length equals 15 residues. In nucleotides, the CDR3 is TGTGCCAGCAGTTACGTAGGGACCGGGGCCAACGTCCTGACTTTC. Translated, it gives CASSYVGTGANVLTF.

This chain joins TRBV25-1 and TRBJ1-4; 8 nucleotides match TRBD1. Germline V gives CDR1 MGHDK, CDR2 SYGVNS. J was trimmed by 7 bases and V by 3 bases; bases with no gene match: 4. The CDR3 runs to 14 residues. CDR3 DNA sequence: TGTGCCAGCAGTGAGTCCGGGACAGGTGAAAAACTGTTTTTT. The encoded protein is CASSESGTGEKLFF.